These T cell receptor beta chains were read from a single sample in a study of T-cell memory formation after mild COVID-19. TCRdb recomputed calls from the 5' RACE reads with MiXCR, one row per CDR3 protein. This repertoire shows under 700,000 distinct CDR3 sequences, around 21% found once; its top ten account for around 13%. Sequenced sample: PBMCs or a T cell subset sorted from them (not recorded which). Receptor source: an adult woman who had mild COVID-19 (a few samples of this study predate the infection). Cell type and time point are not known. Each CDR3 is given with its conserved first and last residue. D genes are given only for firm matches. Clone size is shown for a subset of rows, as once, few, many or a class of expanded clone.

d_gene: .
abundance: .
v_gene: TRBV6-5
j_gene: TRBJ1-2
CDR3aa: CASSLNGYGYTF
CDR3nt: TGTGCCAGCAGTCTTAATGGCTATGGCTACACCTTC

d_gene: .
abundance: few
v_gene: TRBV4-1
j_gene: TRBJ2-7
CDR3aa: CASSQLDGYEQYF
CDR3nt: TGCGCCAGCAGCCAATTGGACGGCTACGAGCAGTACTTC

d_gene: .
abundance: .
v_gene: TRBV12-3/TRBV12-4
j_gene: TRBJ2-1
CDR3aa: CASSLAAREGNEQFF
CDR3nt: TGTGCCAGCAGTTTAGCGGCCAGGGAAGGAAATGAGCAGTTCTTC

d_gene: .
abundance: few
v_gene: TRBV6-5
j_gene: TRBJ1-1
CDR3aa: CASSYGGETEAFF
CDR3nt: TGTGCCAGCAGTTACGGGGGTGAGACTGAAGCTTTCTTT

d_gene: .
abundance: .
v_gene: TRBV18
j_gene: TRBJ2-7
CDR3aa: CASSPASSYEQYF
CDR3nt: TGTGCCAGCTCCCCAGCGAGCTCCTACGAGCAGTACTTC

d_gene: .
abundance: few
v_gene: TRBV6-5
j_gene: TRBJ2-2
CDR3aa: CASSYSGRTGELFF
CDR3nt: TGTGCCAGCAGTTACTCGGGAAGGACCGGGGAGCTGTTTTTT

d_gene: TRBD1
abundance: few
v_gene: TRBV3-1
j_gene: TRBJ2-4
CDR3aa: CASSRPGTGTKNIQYF
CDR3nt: TGTGCCAGCAGCCGTCCCGGGACAGGGACCAAAAACATTCAGTACTTC

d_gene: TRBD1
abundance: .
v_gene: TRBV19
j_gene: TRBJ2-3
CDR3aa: CASTGTDTDTQYF
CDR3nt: TGTGCCAGTACCGGGACAGACACAGATACGCAGTATTTT

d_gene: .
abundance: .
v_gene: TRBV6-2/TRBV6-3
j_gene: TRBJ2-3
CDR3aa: CASSYGYSVEGDTQYF
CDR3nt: TGTGCCAGCAGTTACGGGTATAGCGTTGAGGGAGATACGCAGTATTTT

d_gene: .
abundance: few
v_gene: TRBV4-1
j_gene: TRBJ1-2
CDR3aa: CASSQDLGGPLGGYTF
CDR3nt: TGCGCCAGCAGCCAAGATTTAGGGGGGCCACTCGGAGGCTACACCTTC

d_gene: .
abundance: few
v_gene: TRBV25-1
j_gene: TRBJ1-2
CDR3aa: CASSEGWGEQSGYTF
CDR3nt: TGTGCCAGCAGTGAGGGATGGGGAGAACAAAGCGGCTACACCTTC

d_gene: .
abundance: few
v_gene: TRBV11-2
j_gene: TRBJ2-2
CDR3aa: CASPSAKVTGELFF
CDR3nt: TGTGCCAGCCCCTCGGCTAAGGTCACCGGGGAGCTGTTTTTT

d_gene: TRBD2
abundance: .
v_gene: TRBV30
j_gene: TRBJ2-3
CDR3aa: CAWDPSGRADTDTQYF
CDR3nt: TGTGCCTGGGACCCTAGCGGGAGGGCCGACACAGATACGCAGTATTTT

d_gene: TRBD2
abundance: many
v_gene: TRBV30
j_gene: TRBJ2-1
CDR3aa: CACWASGTMEQFF
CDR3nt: TGTGCCTGTTGGGCTAGCGGGACAATGGAGCAGTTCTTC

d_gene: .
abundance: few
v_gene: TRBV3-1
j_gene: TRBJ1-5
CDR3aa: CASSQDHGKKPQHF
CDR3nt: TGTGCCAGCAGCCAAGATCACGGCAAGAAGCCCCAGCATTTT

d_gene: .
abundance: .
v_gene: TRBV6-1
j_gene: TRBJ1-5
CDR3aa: CASSEAGAISNQPQHF
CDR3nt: TGTGCCAGCAGTGAGGCAGGGGCGATTAGCAATCAGCCCCAGCATTTT

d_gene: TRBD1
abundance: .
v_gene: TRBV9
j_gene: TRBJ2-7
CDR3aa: CASRVDGRGSYEQYF
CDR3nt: TGTGCCAGCAGAGTAGACGGCAGGGGGTCATACGAGCAGTACTTC

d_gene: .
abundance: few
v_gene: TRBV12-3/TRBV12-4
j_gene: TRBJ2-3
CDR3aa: CASSLGAPLGYF
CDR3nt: TGTGCCAGCAGTTTAGGAGCCCCTCTAGGGTATTTT

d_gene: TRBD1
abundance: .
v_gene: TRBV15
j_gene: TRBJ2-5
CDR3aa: CATSRDREETQYF
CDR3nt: TGTGCCACCAGTCGGGACAGGGAAGAGACCCAGTACTTC

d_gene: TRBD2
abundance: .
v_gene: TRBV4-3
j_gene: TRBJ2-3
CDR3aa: CASSQSSGLGGGTDTQYF
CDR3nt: TGCGCCAGCAGCCAATCTAGCGGGCTAGGAGGCGGCACAGATACGCAGTATTTT

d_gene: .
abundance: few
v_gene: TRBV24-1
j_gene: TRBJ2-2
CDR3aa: CATSDLVGSKGTGELFF
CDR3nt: TGTGCCACCAGTGATTTGGTCGGGAGTAAGGGCACCGGGGAGCTGTTTTTT

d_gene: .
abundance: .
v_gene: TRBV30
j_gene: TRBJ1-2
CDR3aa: CAWRGQRNNYGYTF
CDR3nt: TGTGCCTGGAGAGGACAGCGGAATAACTATGGCTACACCTTC

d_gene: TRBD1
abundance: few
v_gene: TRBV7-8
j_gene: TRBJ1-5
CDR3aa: CASSLAGGTVSNQPQHF
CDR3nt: TGTGCCAGCAGCTTAGCGGGGGGGACAGTTAGCAATCAGCCCCAGCATTTT

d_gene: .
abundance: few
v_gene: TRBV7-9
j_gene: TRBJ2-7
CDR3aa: CASSPVDGRYEQYF
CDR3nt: TGTGCCAGCAGCCCAGTGGATGGGAGATACGAGCAGTACTTC

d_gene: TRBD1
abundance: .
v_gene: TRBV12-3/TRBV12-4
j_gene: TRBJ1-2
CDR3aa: CASSSDGQGTYGYTF
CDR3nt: TGTGCCAGCAGTTCGGACGGACAGGGAACCTATGGCTACACCTTC

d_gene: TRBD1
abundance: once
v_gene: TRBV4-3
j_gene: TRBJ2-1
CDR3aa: CASSRLGQVSYNEQFF
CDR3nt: TGCGCCAGCAGCCGTCTCGGACAGGTCTCCTACAATGAGCAGTTCTTC

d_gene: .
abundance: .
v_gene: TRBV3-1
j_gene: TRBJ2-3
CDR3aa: CASSAHSESWGTDTQYF
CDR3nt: TGTGCCAGCAGCGCGCATAGCGAGTCGTGGGGTACAGATACGCAGTATTTT

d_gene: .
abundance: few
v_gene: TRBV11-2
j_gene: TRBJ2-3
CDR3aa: CASRSLRGSDTQYF
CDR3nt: TGTGCCAGCAGGTCATTAAGGGGTTCAGATACGCAGTATTTT

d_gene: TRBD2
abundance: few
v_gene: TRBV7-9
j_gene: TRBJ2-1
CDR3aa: CASSSYPSGSSYNEQFF
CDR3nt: TGTGCCAGCAGCTCTTATCCTAGCGGGAGCTCCTACAATGAGCAGTTCTTC

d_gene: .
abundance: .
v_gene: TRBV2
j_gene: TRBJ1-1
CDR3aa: CASSRLNTPNTEAFF
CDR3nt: TGTGCCAGCAGTCGTCTCAACACTCCGAACACTGAAGCTTTCTTT

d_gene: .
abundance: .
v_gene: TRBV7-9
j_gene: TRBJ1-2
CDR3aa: CASSPDHYGYTF
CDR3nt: TGTGCCAGCAGCCCGGACCACTATGGCTACACCTTC

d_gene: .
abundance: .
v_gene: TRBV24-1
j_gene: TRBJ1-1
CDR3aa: CATSESTGNTEAFF
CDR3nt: TGTGCCACCAGTGAATCGACAGGGAACACTGAAGCTTTCTTT

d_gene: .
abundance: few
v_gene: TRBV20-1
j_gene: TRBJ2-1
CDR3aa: CSARLRSRKGNEQFF
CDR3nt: TGCAGTGCTAGACTACGGTCCCGCAAGGGCAATGAGCAGTTCTTC

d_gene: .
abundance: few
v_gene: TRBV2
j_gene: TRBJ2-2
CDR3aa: CASRVENTGELFF
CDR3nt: TGTGCCAGCAGGGTTGAAAACACCGGGGAGCTGTTTTTT

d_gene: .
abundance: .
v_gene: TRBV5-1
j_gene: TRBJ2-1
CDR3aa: CASSLGGPSSYNEQFF
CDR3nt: TGCGCCAGCAGCTTGGGTGGCCCCAGCTCCTACAATGAGCAGTTCTTC

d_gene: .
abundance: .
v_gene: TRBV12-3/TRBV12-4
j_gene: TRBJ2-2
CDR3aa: CASSLAQGFVTGELFF
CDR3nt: TGTGCCAGCAGTTTAGCACAGGGATTTGTCACCGGGGAGCTGTTTTTT

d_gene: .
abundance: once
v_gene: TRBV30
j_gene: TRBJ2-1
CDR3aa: CAWSVERARYNEQFF
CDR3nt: TGTGCCTGGAGTGTAGAGCGGGCCAGGTACAATGAGCAGTTCTTC

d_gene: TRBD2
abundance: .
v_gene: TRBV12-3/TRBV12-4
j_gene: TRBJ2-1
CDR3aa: CASSGAGAFSNEQFF
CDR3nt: TGTGCCAGCAGCGGAGCGGGGGCCTTTAGCAATGAGCAGTTCTTC

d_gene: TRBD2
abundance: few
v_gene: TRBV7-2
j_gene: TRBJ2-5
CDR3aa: CASSPGLSGGGQETQYF
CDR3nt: TGTGCCAGCAGCCCCGGACTGAGCGGGGGGGGTCAAGAGACCCAGTACTTC

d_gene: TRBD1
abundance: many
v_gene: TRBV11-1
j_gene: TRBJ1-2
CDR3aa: CASSLRTGTKYLYGYTF
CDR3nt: TGTGCCAGCAGCCTCCGGACAGGGACCAAATACCTCTATGGCTACACCTTC

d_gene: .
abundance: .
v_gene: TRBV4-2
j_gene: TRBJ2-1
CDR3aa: CASSQVSSSSYNEQFF
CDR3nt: TGTGCCAGCAGCCAAGTGTCTAGTAGCTCCTACAATGAGCAGTTCTTC

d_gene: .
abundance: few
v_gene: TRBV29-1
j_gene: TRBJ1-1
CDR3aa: CSAGTVNTEAFF
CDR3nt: TGCAGCGCTGGCACGGTGAACACTGAAGCTTTCTTT

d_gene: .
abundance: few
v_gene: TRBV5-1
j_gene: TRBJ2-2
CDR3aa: CASSPRWEAANTGELFF
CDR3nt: TGCGCCAGCAGCCCGCGTTGGGAGGCGGCGAACACCGGGGAGCTGTTTTTT

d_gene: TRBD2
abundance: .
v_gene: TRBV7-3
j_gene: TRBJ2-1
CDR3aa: CASSPAGTPYNEQFF
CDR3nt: TGTGCCAGCAGTCCAGCGGGAACTCCTTACAATGAGCAGTTCTTC

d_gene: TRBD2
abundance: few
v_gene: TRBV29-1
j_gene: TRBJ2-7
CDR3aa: CSASGRYSYEQYF
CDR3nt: TGCAGCGCTAGCGGGAGGTACTCCTACGAGCAGTACTTC

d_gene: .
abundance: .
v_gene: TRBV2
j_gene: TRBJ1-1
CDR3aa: CASSRETEAFF
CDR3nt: TGTGCCAGCAGCCGCGAAACTGAAGCTTTCTTT

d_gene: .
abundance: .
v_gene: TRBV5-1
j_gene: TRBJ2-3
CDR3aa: CASSPVDPTDTQYF
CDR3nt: TGCGCCAGCAGCCCTGTAGACCCCACAGATACGCAGTATTTT

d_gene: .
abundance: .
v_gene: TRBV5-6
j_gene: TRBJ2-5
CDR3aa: CASSLDGSTETQYF
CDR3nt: TGTGCCAGCAGCTTGGACGGGAGTACAGAGACCCAGTACTTC

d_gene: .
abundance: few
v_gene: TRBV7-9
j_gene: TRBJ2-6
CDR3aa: CASSLGRAGANVLTF
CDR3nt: TGTGCCAGCAGCTTAGGCAGGGCTGGGGCCAACGTCCTGACTTTC

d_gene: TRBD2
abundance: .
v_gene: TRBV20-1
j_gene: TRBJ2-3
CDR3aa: CSASIAGGADTQYF
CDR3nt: TGCAGTGCTAGTATAGCGGGAGGGGCAGATACGCAGTATTTT

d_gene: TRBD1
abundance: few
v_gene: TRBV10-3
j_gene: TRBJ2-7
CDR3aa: CAIRRQETGAYEQYF
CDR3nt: TGTGCCATCAGGCGGCAGGAAACAGGGGCCTACGAGCAGTACTTC

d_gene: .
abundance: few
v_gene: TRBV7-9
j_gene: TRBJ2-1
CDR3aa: CASSFRDGAGKSNEQFF
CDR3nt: TGTGCCAGCAGCTTCAGGGACGGCGCAGGGAAGAGCAATGAGCAGTTCTTC